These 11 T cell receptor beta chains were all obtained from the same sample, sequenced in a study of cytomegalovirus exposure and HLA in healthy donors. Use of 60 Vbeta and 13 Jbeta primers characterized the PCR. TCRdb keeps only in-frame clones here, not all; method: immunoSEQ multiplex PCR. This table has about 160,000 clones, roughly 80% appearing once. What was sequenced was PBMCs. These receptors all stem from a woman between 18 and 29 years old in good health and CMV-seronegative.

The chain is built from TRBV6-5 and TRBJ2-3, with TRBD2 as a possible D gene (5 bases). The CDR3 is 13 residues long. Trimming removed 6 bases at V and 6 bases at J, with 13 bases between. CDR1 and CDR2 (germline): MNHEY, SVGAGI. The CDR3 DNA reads TGTGCCAGCAGAAGAAGGTGGGAGGATACGCAGTATTTT. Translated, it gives CASRRRWEDTQYF.

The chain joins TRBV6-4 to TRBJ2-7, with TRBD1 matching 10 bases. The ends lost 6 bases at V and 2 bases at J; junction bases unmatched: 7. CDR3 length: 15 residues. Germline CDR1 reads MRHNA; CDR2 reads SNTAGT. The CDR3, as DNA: TGTGCCAGCAGACCGACAGGGGGCGTTCCCTACGAGCAGTACTTC. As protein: CASRPTGGVPYEQYF.

CDR3 loop: CASSFSSTDTQYF. As DNA, the CDR3 is TGCGCCAGCAGCTTCTCTAGCACAGATACGCAGTATTTT. This sequence joins TRBV5-1 and TRBJ2-3; D remains unclear. This CDR3 is 13 amino acids long. CDR1 is SGHRS, CDR2 YFSETQ, per germline. Trimming took off 2 bases at V and 0 bases at J, with 4 bases between the two ends.

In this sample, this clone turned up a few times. CDR3: CASSESDSYVYGYTF. The CDR3 DNA is TGTGCCAGCAGTGAATCTGACTCCTACGTCTATGGCTACACCTTC. The chain links TRBV6-1 to TRBJ1-2; no clear D gene. The CDR3 has 15 residues. Trimming shortened V by 2 bases and J by 4 bases, and 14 bases separated the two germline ends. In germline, CDR1 is MNHNS, CDR2 SASEGT.

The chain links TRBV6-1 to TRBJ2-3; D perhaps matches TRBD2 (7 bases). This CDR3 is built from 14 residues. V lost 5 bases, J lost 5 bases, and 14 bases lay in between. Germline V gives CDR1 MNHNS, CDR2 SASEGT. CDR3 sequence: CASSLGGGLDTQYF. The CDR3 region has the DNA TGTGCCAGCAGTTTAGGGGGGGGCCTAGATACGCAGTATTTT.

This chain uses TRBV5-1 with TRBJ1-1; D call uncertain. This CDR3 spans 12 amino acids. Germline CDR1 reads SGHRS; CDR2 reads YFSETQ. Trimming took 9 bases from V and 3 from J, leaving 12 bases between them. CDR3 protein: CANQYPDTEAFF. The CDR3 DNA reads TGCGCCAACCAATACCCGGACACTGAAGCTTTCTTT.

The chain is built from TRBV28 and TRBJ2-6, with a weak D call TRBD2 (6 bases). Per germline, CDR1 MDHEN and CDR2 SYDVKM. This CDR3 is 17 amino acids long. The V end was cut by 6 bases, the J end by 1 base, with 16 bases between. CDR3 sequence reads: CASSRGLRGSGANVLTF. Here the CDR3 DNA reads TGTGCCAGCAGCCGCGGACTGCGGGGTTCTGGGGCCAACGTCCTGACTTTC. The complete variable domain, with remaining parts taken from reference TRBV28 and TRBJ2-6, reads DVKVTQSSRYLVKRTGEKVFLECVQDMDHENMFWYRQDPGLGLRLIYFSYDVKMKEKGDIPEGYSVSREKKERFSLILESASTNQTSMYLCASSRGLRGSGANVLTFGAGSRLTVL.

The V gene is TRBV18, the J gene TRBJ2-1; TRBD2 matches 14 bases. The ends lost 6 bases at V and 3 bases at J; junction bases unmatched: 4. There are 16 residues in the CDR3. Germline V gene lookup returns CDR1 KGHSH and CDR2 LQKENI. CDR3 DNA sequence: TGTGCCAGCTCTCCGACTAGCGGGAGGGACTACAATGAGCAGTTCTTC. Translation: CASSPTSGRDYNEQFF. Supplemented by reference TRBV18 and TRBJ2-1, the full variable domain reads NAGVMQNPRHLVRRRGQEARLRCSPMKGHSHVYWYRQLPEEGLKFMVYLQKENIIDESGMPKERFSAEFPKEGPSILRIQQVVRGDSAAYFCASSPTSGRDYNEQFFGPGTRLTVL.

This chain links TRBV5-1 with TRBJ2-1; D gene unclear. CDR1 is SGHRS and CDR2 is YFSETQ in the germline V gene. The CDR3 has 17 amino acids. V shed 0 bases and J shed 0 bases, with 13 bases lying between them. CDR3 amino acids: CASSLAGGLSSYNEQFF. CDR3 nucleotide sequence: TGCGCCAGCAGCTTGGCCGGCGGCCTTAGCTCCTACAATGAGCAGTTCTTC.

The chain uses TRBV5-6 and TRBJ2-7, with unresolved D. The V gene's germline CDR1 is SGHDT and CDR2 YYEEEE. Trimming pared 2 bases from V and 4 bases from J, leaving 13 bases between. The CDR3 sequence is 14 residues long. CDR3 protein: CASSFARQFYEQYF. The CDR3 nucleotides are TGTGCCAGCAGCTTCGCCAGGCAGTTTTACGAGCAGTACTTC.

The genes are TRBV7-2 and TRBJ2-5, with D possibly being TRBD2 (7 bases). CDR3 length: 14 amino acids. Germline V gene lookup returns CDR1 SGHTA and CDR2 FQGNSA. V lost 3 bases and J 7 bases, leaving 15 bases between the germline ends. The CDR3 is CASSLNREGGTQYF. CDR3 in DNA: TGTGCCAGCAGCTTGAACAGGGAGGGTGGGACCCAGTACTTC.